This is a list of T cell receptor beta chains from one sample in a study of T-cell reconstitution after alpha-beta-depleted transplantation in children. TCRdb re-called the PCR reads with MiXCR, one entry per CDR3 protein. The sample lists about 980,000 distinct CDR3 sequences, 25% to 35% occurring once. Source: PBMCs, mostly from graft donor cells, taken 360 days after TCRalphabeta/CD19-depleted stem cell transplant. These TCRs come from a boy in the first two years of life who had a stem cell transplant for SCID, so the T cells may come from the graft donor. Both conserved end residues are part of each CDR3. A D gene is named only where the DNA matches it firmly. Size is omitted from some rows. Given values are once, few, many or a class for expanded clones.

abundance: once
v_gene: TRBV7-2
j_gene: TRBJ2-3
d_gene: NA
CDR3aa: CASSSQRRDTDTQYF
CDR3nt: TGTGCCAGCAGCTCCCAGAGGCGTGACACAGATACGCAGTATTTT

abundance: few
v_gene: TRBV2
j_gene: TRBJ1-1
d_gene: NA
CDR3aa: CASSLRGVGTEAFF
CDR3nt: TGTGCCAGCAGCCTACGTGGGGTAGGGACTGAAGCTTTCTTT

abundance: few
v_gene: TRBV27
j_gene: TRBJ2-7
d_gene: TRBD1
CDR3aa: CASSSSDRVYEQYF
CDR3nt: TGTGCCAGCAGTTCGTCAGACAGGGTCTACGAGCAGTACTTC

abundance: NA
v_gene: TRBV12-3/TRBV12-4
j_gene: TRBJ2-2
d_gene: NA
CDR3aa: CASTSAGINTGELFF
CDR3nt: TGTGCCAGCACCTCGGCAGGGATAAACACCGGGGAGCTGTTTTTT

abundance: NA
v_gene: TRBV7-2
j_gene: TRBJ1-2
d_gene: NA
CDR3aa: CASSLWDGGISYTF
CDR3nt: TGTGCCAGCAGCTTGTGGGACGGTGGTATCTCCTACACCTTC

abundance: NA
v_gene: TRBV29-1
j_gene: TRBJ2-3
d_gene: TRBD2
CDR3aa: CSVIPGTSLLEQYF
CDR3nt: TGCAGCGTCATTCCGGGGACTAGCCTCCTAGAGCAGTATTTT

abundance: NA
v_gene: TRBV20-1
j_gene: TRBJ1-1
d_gene: TRBD1
CDR3aa: CSARDQYPRGSNSEAFF
CDR3nt: TGCAGTGCTAGAGACCAATACCCCAGGGGGAGTAATAGTGAAGCTTTCTTT

abundance: NA
v_gene: TRBV5-1
j_gene: TRBJ2-3
d_gene: TRBD2
CDR3aa: CASSPRVAGGPTDTQYF
CDR3nt: TGCGCCAGCAGCCCGAGGGTAGCGGGGGGACCTACAGATACGCAGTATTTT

abundance: many
v_gene: TRBV4-1
j_gene: TRBJ1-1
d_gene: NA
CDR3aa: CASSLQSNTEAFF
CDR3nt: TGTGCCAGCAGTTTACAGTCGAACACTGAAGCTTTCTTT

abundance: NA
v_gene: TRBV24-1
j_gene: TRBJ2-2
d_gene: NA
CDR3aa: CATRGHTNTGELFF
CDR3nt: TGTGCCACCAGAGGACATACGAACACCGGGGAGCTGTTTTTT

abundance: NA
v_gene: TRBV15
j_gene: TRBJ2-7
d_gene: NA
CDR3aa: CATSRDGAVDEQYF
CDR3nt: TGTGCCACCAGCAGAGACGGTGCAGTGGACGAGCAGTACTTC

abundance: many
v_gene: TRBV5-1
j_gene: TRBJ2-7
d_gene: TRBD1
CDR3aa: CASSLGTGYEQYF
CDR3nt: TGTGCCAGCAGTTTAGGGACAGGCTACGAGCAGTACTTC

abundance: few
v_gene: TRBV29-1
j_gene: TRBJ2-7
d_gene: NA
CDR3aa: CSVEGTRYEQYF
CDR3nt: TGCAGCGTTGAGGGGACACGTTACGAGCAGTACTTC

abundance: NA
v_gene: TRBV12-3/TRBV12-4
j_gene: TRBJ1-3
d_gene: NA
CDR3aa: CASSLILSGNTIYF
CDR3nt: TGTGCCAGCAGTTTAATCCTCTCTGGAAACACCATATATTTT

abundance: few
v_gene: TRBV15
j_gene: TRBJ1-5
d_gene: TRBD1
CDR3aa: CATSRTDRGGQPQHF
CDR3nt: TGTGCCACCAGCAGAACTGACAGGGGAGGTCAGCCCCAGCATTTT

abundance: NA
v_gene: TRBV20-1
j_gene: TRBJ2-5
d_gene: TRBD2
CDR3aa: CSARDGGGAGGRRYQETQYF
CDR3nt: TGCAGTGCTAGAGATGGGGGAGGAGCGGGGGGGAGGAGGTACCAAGAGACCCAGTACTTC

abundance: NA
v_gene: TRBV7-3
j_gene: TRBJ1-1
d_gene: NA
CDR3aa: CASSLLAGRPAFF
CDR3nt: TGTGCCAGCAGCTTATTGGCAGGGAGGCCAGCTTTCTTT

abundance: NA
v_gene: TRBV6-5
j_gene: TRBJ1-6
d_gene: NA
CDR3aa: CASSYSPGRGVDNSPLHF
CDR3nt: TGTGCCAGCAGTTACTCCCCAGGGAGAGGTGTGGATAATTCACCCCTCCACTTT

abundance: NA
v_gene: TRBV28
j_gene: TRBJ2-2
d_gene: NA
CDR3aa: CASGVGNTGELFF
CDR3nt: TGTGCCAGCGGTGTCGGGAACACCGGGGAGCTGTTTTTT

abundance: NA
v_gene: TRBV20-1
j_gene: TRBJ2-2
d_gene: NA
CDR3aa: CSARRLVNTGELFF
CDR3nt: TGCAGTGCTAGAAGACTAGTCAACACCGGGGAGCTGTTTTTT

abundance: NA
v_gene: TRBV6-2/TRBV6-3
j_gene: TRBJ1-5
d_gene: NA
CDR3aa: CASSYSIVLNQPQHF
CDR3nt: TGTGCCAGCAGTTACTCGATCGTTCTCAATCAGCCCCAGCATTTT

abundance: NA
v_gene: TRBV7-2
j_gene: TRBJ1-1
d_gene: NA
CDR3aa: CASSLAPVEAFF
CDR3nt: TGTGCCAGCAGCTTAGCGCCCGTAGAAGCTTTCTTT

abundance: NA
v_gene: TRBV28
j_gene: TRBJ2-7
d_gene: NA
CDR3aa: CASSFQAGRAYEQYF
CDR3nt: TGTGCCAGCAGTTTTCAGGCCGGGAGAGCATACGAGCAGTACTTC

abundance: few
v_gene: TRBV12-3/TRBV12-4
j_gene: TRBJ2-1
d_gene: NA
CDR3aa: CASATGDYNEQFF
CDR3nt: TGTGCCAGCGCGACCGGGGACTACAATGAGCAGTTCTTC

abundance: NA
v_gene: TRBV4-2
j_gene: TRBJ2-7
d_gene: NA
CDR3aa: CASSQQGTLYEQYF
CDR3nt: TGTGCCAGCAGCCAACAAGGGACTCTCTACGAGCAGTACTTC

abundance: NA
v_gene: TRBV11-2
j_gene: TRBJ2-2
d_gene: NA
CDR3aa: CASSLRGTVAGELFF
CDR3nt: TGTGCCAGCAGCTTACGGGGGACAGTAGCCGGGGAGCTGTTTTTT

abundance: few
v_gene: TRBV5-4
j_gene: TRBJ2-7
d_gene: NA
CDR3aa: CASSKPSDEQYF
CDR3nt: TGTGCCAGCAGCAAGCCTTCCGACGAGCAGTACTTC

abundance: once
v_gene: TRBV4-1
j_gene: TRBJ2-7
d_gene: NA
CDR3aa: CASSRYRGEGGEQYF
CDR3nt: TGCGCCAGCAGCCGGTATAGAGGAGAGGGGGGGGAGCAGTACTTC

abundance: few
v_gene: TRBV6-1
j_gene: TRBJ2-1
d_gene: NA
CDR3aa: CASSRGADEQFF
CDR3nt: TGTGCCAGCAGTCGGGGGGCCGATGAGCAGTTCTTC

abundance: NA
v_gene: TRBV10-3
j_gene: TRBJ2-1
d_gene: NA
CDR3aa: CAIRSGYEQFF
CDR3nt: TGTGCCATCAGGAGCGGTTATGAGCAGTTCTTC

abundance: many
v_gene: TRBV7-8
j_gene: TRBJ2-5
d_gene: NA
CDR3aa: CASSSVSGGTQYF
CDR3nt: TGTGCCAGCAGTTCAGTATCAGGAGGGACCCAGTACTTC

abundance: few
v_gene: TRBV5-1
j_gene: TRBJ2-5
d_gene: NA
CDR3aa: CASSLRVTEETQYF
CDR3nt: TGCGCCAGCAGCTTAAGGGTTACTGAAGAGACCCAGTACTTC

abundance: NA
v_gene: TRBV4-2
j_gene: TRBJ2-7
d_gene: TRBD2
CDR3aa: CASSQDTSGGAPRYEQYF
CDR3nt: TGTGCCAGCAGCCAAGATACTAGCGGGGGGGCCCCGCGCTACGAGCAGTACTTC

abundance: NA
v_gene: TRBV20-1
j_gene: TRBJ2-5
d_gene: NA
CDR3aa: CSARDPQGPRTVAQYF
CDR3nt: TGCAGTGCTAGAGATCCCCAAGGCCCCCGGACGGTGGCCCAGTACTTC

abundance: few
v_gene: TRBV5-1
j_gene: TRBJ2-1
d_gene: NA
CDR3aa: CASSLPESSYNEQFF
CDR3nt: TGCGCCAGCAGCTTGCCTGAAAGCTCCTACAATGAGCAGTTCTTC

abundance: many
v_gene: TRBV5-1
j_gene: TRBJ2-1
d_gene: TRBD2
CDR3aa: CASSLSSGGYNEQFF
CDR3nt: TGCGCCAGCAGCTTGTCGAGCGGGGGATACAATGAGCAGTTCTTC

abundance: many
v_gene: TRBV20-1
j_gene: TRBJ2-1
d_gene: TRBD2
CDR3aa: CSAPSASGPNEQFF
CDR3nt: TGCAGTGCGCCGTCGGCTAGCGGGCCCAATGAGCAGTTCTTC

abundance: NA
v_gene: TRBV5-4
j_gene: TRBJ2-7
d_gene: TRBD1
CDR3aa: CASSDRQGSSYEQYF
CDR3nt: TGTGCCAGCAGCGACAGACAGGGGAGCTCCTACGAGCAGTACTTC

abundance: NA
v_gene: TRBV5-6
j_gene: TRBJ2-1
d_gene: TRBD1
CDR3aa: CASSLPDRGYNEQFF
CDR3nt: TGTGCCAGCAGCTTACCCGACAGGGGCTACAATGAGCAGTTCTTC

abundance: NA
v_gene: TRBV28
j_gene: TRBJ1-1
d_gene: TRBD1
CDR3aa: CASRSGGVATEAFF
CDR3nt: TGTGCCAGCAGGTCAGGGGGCGTTGCCACTGAAGCTTTCTTT

abundance: NA
v_gene: TRBV10-3
j_gene: TRBJ2-7
d_gene: TRBD1
CDR3aa: CAISEPLRQGTKYEQYF
CDR3nt: TGTGCCATCAGTGAGCCTCTCAGACAGGGAACGAAGTACGAGCAGTACTTC